The 5 T cell receptor beta chains in this list originate from one sample, sequenced in a study of stem cell transplantation in POMP-related autoinflammatory disease. The repertoire was sequenced with immunoSEQ multiplex PCR; TCRdb's copy has only in-frame clones and lacks some. The sample contains some 70,000 clones, roughly 91% of which appear only once. The sample consisted of CD4+ T cells from PBMCs, taken after stem cell transplantation. These receptors all come from a human patient with POMP-related autoinflammation and immune dysregulation (PRAID). The graft donor may be the source of some T cells.

V gene TRBV5-5 combines with J gene TRBJ1-2; tentatively, D is TRBD1 (5 bases). This CDR3 comprises 16 residues. The V gene's germline CDR1 is SGHKS and CDR2 YYEKEE (reference sequence). The germline V and J ends were trimmed by 2 bases and 4 bases, with 18 bases remaining between them. The chain's CDR3 is CASSLNSWGTVYGYTF. CDR3 DNA sequence: TGTGCCAGCAGCTTAAATTCTTGGGGCACGGTCTATGGCTACACCTTC. Complete variable domain (other parts from reference TRBV5-5 and TRBJ1-2): DAGVTQSPTHLIKTRGQQVTLRCSPISGHKSVSWYQQVLGQGPQFIFQYYEKEERGRGNFPDRFSARQFPNYSSELNVNALLLGDSALYLCASSLNSWGTVYGYTFGSGTRLTVV.

This rearrangement joins TRBV6-5 to TRBJ2-1; D perhaps matches TRBD1 (8 bases). Between the trimmed V and J ends, which lost 6 bases and 7 bases, there was a span of 19 bases. This CDR3 is 15 amino acids long. Germline V lookup: CDR1 MNHEY, CDR2 SVGAGI. Written as DNA, the CDR3 is TGTGCCAGCAGGGACGGGGGGACAGGACGGAATGAGCAGTTCTTC. Protein product: CASRDGGTGRNEQFF.

The chain uses TRBV3-1 (or the pseudogene TRBV3-2) and TRBJ2-3; no clear D. V was cut by 0 bases and J by 1 base, with 8 bases left in between. The CDR3 loop spans 15 amino acids. Germline V gene data show CDR1 as LGHDT and CDR2 as YNNKEL (reference sequence). DNA for the CDR3: TGTGCCAGCAGCCAAGAACCCAGGCGCACAGATACGCAGTATTTT. It yields the protein CASSQEPRRTDTQYF.

The chain couples TRBV19 to TRBJ1-5, with 9 bases aligning to TRBD1. The V and J ends lost 5 bases and 6 bases, in that order; junction bases with no gene match: 20. The CDR3 is 19 amino acids. Germline V gene data show CDR1 as LNHDA and CDR2 as SQIVND (reference sequence). The CDR3 coding sequence is TGTGCCAGTAGTTCCTCGTTCCCGGGACAGGGAAAGGGGAGTCAGCCCCAGCATTTT. Translated, it gives CASSSSFPGQGKGSQPQHF.

J is TRBJ1-1 and V is TRBV24-1; D is possibly TRBD1 (5 bases). Trimming removed 5 bases at V and 2 bases at J, with 8 bases between. The CDR3 sequence is 13 residues long. Germline V CDR1 and CDR2: KGHDR, SFDVKD. The CDR3 bases are TGTGCCACCAGTGGCCGGACAAACACTGAAGCTTTCTTT. It translates to CATSGRTNTEAFF.